The T cell receptor beta chain under discussion was sequenced for a study of regulatory dendritic cells for organ transplantation. There are 16 residues in the CDR3. The germline V gene encodes CDR1 LGHNA and CDR2 YSLEER. V shed 0 bases and J shed 2 bases, with 11 bases lying between them. CFSE-labeled sorted T cells met regulatory or mature dendritic cells for five to six days. In its sample, this clone was seen once. Its cognate antigen is unknown. Sequenced by immunoSEQ multiplex PCR; TCRdb stores in-frame clones only, minus some. The table lists roughly 4,500 clones, around 64% of them singletons. Study-wide points: Memory CD8+ T cells were the most oligoclonal; naive cells were highly diverse.

The rearrangement uses TRBV4-3 and TRBJ1-5; D is uncertain. The sequencing input was memory CD8+ T cells from blood cultured with regulatory dendritic cells. Subset defined: CD45RO+ memory T cells. This TCR came from a human donor in good health. The CDR3 is CASSQDRGWGNQPQHF. The CDR3 region has the DNA TGCGCCAGCAGCCAAGATAGAGGTTGGGGCAATCAGCCCCAGCATTTT.